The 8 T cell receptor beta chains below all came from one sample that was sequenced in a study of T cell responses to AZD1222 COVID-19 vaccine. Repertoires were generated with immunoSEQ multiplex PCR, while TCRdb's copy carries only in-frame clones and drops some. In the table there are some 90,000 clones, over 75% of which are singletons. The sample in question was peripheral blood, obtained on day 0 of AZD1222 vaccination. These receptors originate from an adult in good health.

The CDR3 nucleotides are TGTGCTAGTGGTTTGGTACTTTTTCCCCCGACAGGATCAAATGAAAAACTGTTTTTT. Its translation is CASGLVLFPPTGSNEKLFF. This chain connects TRBV12-5 to TRBJ1-4; a weak D match, TRBD1 (6 bases). The V gene lost 0 bases and the J gene lost 5 bases, with 22 bases spanning the gap. Germline lookup yields CDR1 LGHNT and CDR2 FRNRAP. CDR3 size: 19 residues.

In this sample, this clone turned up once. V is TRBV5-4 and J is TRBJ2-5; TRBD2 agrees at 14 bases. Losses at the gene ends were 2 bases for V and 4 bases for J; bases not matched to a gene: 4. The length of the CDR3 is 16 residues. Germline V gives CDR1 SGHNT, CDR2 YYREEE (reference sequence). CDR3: CASSFPGTSGGETQYF. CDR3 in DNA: TGTGCCAGCAGCTTTCCCGGGACTAGCGGGGGAGAGACCCAGTACTTC.

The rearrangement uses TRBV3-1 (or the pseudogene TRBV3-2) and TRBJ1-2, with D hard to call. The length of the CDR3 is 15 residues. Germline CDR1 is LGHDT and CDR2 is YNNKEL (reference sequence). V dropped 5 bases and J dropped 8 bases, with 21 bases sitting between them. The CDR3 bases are TGTGCCAGCAGCACGGATGACGCCTACGATTGGGGCTACACCTTC. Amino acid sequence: CASSTDDAYDWGYTF.

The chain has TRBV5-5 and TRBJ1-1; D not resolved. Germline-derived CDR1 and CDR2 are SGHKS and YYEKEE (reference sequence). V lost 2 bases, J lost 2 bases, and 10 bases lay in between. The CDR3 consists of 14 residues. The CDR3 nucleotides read TGTGCCAGCAGCTTTATGGCAATTAACACTGAAGCTTTCTTT. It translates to CASSFMAINTEAFF.

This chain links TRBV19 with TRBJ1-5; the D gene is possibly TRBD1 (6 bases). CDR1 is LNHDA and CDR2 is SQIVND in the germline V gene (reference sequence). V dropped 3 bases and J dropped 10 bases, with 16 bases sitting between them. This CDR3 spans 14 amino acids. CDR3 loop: CASSILDRRPPQHF. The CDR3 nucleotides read TGTGCCAGTAGTATCCTCGACAGGAGACCACCCCAGCATTTT.

CDR3 loop: CASSFTGGAGEKLFF. The CDR3 nucleotides are TGCGCCAGCAGCTTCACAGGGGGCGCGGGTGAAAAACTGTTTTTT. The chain has TRBV5-1 and TRBJ1-4; 9 positions match TRBD1. The CDR3 spans 15 residues. V shed 2 bases and J 7 bases; nucleotides not matched to a gene: 6. Germline CDR1 and CDR2: SGHRS and YFSETQ. The whole variable domain, filled in from reference TRBV5-1 and TRBJ1-4, reads KAGVTQTPRYLIKTRGQQVTLSCSPISGHRSVSWYQQTPGQGLQFLFEYFSETQRNKGNFPGRFSGRQFSNSRSEMNVSTLELGDSALYLCASSFTGGAGEKLFFGSGTQLSVL.

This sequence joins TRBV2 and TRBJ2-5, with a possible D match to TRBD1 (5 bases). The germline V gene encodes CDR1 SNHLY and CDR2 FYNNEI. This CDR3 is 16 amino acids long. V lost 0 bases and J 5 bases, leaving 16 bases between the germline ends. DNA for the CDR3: TGTGCCAGCAGTGAAGCGCTTATTAGGGGCAGGGAGACCCAGTACTTC. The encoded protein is CASSEALIRGRETQYF.

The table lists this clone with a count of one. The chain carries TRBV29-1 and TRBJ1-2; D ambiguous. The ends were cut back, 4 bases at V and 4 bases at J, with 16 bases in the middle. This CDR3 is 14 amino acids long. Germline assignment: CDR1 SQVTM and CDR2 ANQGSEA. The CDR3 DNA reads TGCAGCGTTGGTGCAGTGAACCCCCTCTATGGCTACACCTTC. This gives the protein CSVGAVNPLYGYTF.